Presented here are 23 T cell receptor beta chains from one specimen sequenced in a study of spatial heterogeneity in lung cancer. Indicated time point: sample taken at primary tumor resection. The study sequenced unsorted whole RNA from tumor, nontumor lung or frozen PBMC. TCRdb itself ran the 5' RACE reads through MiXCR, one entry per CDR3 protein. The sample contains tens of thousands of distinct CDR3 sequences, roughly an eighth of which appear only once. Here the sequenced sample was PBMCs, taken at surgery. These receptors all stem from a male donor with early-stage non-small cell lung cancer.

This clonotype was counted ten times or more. CDR3 nucleotide sequence: TGCAGTGCCCCGGGACAGGGGAATGAAGCTTTCTTT. It encodes CSAPGQGNEAFF. V gene TRBV20-1 combines with J gene TRBJ1-1; 10 nucleotides line up with TRBD1. V lost 6 bases and J lost 7; bases outside the gene matches: 5. This CDR3 has 12 amino acids. Germline values: CDR1 DFQATT, CDR2 SNEGSKA (reference sequence).

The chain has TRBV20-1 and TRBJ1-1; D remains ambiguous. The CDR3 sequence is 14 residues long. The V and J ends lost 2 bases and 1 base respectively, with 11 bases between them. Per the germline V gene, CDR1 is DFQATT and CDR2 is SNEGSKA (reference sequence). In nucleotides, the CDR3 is TGCAGTGCTAGACGTCGGCGGGGGAACACTGAAGCTTTCTTT. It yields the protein CSARRRRGNTEAFF.

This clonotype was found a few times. The CDR3 spells CATSEGSFPHQETQYF. CDR3 coding DNA: TGTGCCACCAGTGAAGGATCCTTCCCCCACCAAGAGACCCAGTACTTC. This chain joins TRBV24-1 and TRBJ2-5; D gene uncertain. The CDR3 spans 16 residues. CDR1 KGHDR and CDR2 SFDVKD come from the germline V gene. The V end was cut by 4 bases, the J end by 0 bases, with 14 bases between.

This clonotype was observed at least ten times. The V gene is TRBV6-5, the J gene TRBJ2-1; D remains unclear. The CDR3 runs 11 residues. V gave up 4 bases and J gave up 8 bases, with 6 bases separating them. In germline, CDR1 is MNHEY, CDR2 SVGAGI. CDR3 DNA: TGTGCCAGCAGTTTCTTACATGAGCAGTTCTTC. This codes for CASSFLHEQFF.

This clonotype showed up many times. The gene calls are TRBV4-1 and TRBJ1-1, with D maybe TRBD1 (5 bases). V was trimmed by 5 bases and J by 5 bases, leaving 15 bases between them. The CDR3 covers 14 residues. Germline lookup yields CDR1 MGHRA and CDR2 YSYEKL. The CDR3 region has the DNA TGCGCCAGCAGCGGACCGAGTGGGGGAACTGAAGCTTTCTTT. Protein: CASSGPSGGTEAFF.

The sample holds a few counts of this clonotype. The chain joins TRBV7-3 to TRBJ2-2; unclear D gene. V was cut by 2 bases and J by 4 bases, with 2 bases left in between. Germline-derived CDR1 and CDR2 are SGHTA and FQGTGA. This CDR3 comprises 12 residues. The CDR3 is CASSLGTGELFF. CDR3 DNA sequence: TGTGCCAGCAGCTTAGGCACCGGGGAGCTGTTTTTT.

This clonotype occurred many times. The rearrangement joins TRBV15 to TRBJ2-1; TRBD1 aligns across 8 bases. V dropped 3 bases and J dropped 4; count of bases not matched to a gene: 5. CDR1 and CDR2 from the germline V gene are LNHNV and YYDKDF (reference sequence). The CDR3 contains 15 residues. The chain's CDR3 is CATSSGTGEYNEQFF. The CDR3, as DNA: TGTGCCACCAGCAGCGGGACAGGCGAATACAATGAGCAGTTCTTC.

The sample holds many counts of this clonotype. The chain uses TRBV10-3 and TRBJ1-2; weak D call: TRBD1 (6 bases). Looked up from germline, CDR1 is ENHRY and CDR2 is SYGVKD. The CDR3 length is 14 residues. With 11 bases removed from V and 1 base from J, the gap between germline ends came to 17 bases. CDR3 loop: CASKTQGGNYGYTF. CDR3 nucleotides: TGTGCCTCCAAAACACAGGGCGGTAACTATGGCTACACCTTC.

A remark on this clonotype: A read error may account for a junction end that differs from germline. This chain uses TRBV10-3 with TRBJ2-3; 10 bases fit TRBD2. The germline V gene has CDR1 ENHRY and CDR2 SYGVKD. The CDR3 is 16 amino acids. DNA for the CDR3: TGTGCCATCAGTGACACTTGGACTAGCGGAACAGATATGCAGTATTTT. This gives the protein CAISDTWTSGTDMQYF.

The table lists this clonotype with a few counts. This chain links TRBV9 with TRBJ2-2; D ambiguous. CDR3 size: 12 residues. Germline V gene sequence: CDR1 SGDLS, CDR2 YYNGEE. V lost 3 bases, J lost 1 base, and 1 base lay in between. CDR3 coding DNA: TGTGCCAGCAGCGGGAACACCGGGGAGCTGTTTTTT. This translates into CASSGNTGELFF.

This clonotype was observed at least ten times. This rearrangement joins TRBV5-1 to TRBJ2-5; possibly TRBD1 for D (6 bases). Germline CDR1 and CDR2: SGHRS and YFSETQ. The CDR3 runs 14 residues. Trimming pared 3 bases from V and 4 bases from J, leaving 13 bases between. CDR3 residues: CASSSGQTLETQYF. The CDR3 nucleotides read TGCGCCAGCAGCTCTGGACAGACCCTAGAGACCCAGTACTTC.

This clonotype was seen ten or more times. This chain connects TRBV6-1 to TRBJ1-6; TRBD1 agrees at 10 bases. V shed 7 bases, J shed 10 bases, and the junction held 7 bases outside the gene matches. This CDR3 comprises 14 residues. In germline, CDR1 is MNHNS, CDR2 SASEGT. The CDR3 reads CASTMGQGKSPLHF. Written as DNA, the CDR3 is TGTGCCAGCACCATGGGACAGGGGAAATCACCCCTCCACTTT.

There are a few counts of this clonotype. The DNA for the CDR3 is TGCGCCAGCAGCTTGGGGGGCCTAGCGGGAGCCAATGAGCAGTTCTTC. Protein sequence: CASSLGGLAGANEQFF. The genes are TRBV5-1 and TRBJ2-1, with 10 bases matching TRBD2. This CDR3 contains 16 residues. Germline-derived CDR1 and CDR2 are SGHRS and YFSETQ. The J segment lost 6 bases and the V segment lost 0 bases, leaving 6 bases of the junction unmatched.

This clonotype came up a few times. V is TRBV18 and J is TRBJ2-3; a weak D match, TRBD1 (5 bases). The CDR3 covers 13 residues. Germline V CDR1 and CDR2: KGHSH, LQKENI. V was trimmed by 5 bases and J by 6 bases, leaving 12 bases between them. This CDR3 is CASSSQGADTQYF. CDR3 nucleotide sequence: TGTGCCAGCTCATCGCAGGGCGCGGATACGCAGTATTTT.

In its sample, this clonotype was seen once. This chain's CDR3 is CASSFFCEQYF. In DNA, the CDR3 is TGCGCCAGCAGCTTTTTCTGCGAGCAGTACTTC. The V gene is TRBV5-1, the J gene TRBJ2-7; no clear D gene. This CDR3 comprises 11 residues. Germline-derived CDR1 and CDR2 are SGHRS and YFSETQ. The ends were cut back, 2 bases at V and 6 bases at J, with 6 bases in the middle. The entire variable domain, with the rest obtained from reference TRBV5-1 and TRBJ2-7, is as follows: KAGVTQTPRYLIKTRGQQVTLSCSPISGHRSVSWYQQTPGQGLQFLFEYFSETQRNKGNFPGRFSGRQFSNSRSEMNVSTLELGDSALYLCASSFFCEQYFGPGTRLTVT.

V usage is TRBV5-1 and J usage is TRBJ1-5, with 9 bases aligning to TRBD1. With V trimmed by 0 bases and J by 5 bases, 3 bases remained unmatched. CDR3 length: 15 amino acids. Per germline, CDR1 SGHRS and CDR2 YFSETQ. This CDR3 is CASSLEGQGDQPQHF. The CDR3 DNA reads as TGCGCCAGCAGCTTGGAGGGACAGGGCGATCAGCCCCAGCATTTT.

The CDR3 nucleotides read TGTGCCAGCTCAACCGAAAGTCCCCTATACAATGAGCAGTTCTTC. Protein product: CASSTESPLYNEQFF. This chain links TRBV18 with TRBJ2-1; no reliable D call. CDR3 length: 15 amino acids. V was shortened by 5 bases and J by 4 bases, with 15 bases between the two germline ends. Germline V CDR1 and CDR2: KGHSH, LQKENI.

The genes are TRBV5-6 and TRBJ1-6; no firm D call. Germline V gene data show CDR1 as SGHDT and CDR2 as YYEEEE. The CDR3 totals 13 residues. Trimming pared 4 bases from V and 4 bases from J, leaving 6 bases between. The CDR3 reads CASSRMYNSPLHF. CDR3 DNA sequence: TGTGCCAGCAGCCGGATGTATAATTCACCCCTCCACTTT.

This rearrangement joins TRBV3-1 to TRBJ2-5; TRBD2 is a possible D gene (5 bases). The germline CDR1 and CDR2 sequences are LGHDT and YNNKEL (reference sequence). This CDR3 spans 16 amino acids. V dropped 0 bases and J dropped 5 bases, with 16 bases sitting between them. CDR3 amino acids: CASSQDRGPTGETQYF. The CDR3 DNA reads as TGTGCCAGCAGCCAAGATCGAGGACCCACGGGGGAGACCCAGTACTTC.

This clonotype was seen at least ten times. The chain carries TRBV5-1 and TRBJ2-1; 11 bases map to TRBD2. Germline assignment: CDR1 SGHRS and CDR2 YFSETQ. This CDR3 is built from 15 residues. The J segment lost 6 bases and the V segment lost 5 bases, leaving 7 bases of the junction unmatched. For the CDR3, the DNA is TGCGCCAGCAGGCCTCCGGGACTAGCGGTCAATGAGCAGTTCTTC. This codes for CASRPPGLAVNEQFF.

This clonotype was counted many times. CDR3 protein: CGTESSYEQYF. Written as DNA, the CDR3 is TGTGGGACGGAGAGCTCCTACGAGCAGTACTTC. The chain uses TRBV28 and TRBJ2-7; the D is unclear. Germline CDR1 is MDHEN and CDR2 is SYDVKM. The CDR3 runs 11 residues.

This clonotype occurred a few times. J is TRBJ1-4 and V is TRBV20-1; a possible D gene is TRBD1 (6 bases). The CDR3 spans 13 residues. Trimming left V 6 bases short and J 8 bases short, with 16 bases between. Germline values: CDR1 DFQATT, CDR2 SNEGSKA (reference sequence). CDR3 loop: CSAGGRVEEKLFF. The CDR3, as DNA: TGCAGTGCCGGGGGCAGGGTCGAGGAAAAACTGTTTTTT.

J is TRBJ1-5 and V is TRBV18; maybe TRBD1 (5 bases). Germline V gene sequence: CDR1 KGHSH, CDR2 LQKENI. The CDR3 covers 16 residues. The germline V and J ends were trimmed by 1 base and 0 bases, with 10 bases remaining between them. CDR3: CASSPRSRDSNQPQHF. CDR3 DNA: TGTGCCAGCTCACCACGGAGCAGGGATAGCAATCAGCCCCAGCATTTT.